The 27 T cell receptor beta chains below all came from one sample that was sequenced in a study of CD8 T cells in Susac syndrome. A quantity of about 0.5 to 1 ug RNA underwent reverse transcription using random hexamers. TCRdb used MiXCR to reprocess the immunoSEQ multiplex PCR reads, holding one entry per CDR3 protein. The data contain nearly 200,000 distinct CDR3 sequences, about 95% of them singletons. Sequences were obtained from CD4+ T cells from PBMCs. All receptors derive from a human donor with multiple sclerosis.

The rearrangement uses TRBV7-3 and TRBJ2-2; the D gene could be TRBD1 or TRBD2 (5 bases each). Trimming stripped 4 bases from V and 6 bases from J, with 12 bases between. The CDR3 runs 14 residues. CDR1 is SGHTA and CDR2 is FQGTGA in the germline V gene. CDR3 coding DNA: TGTGCCAGCAGCTCCCCTGGGGACGCCGGGGAGCTGTTTTTT. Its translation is CASSSPGDAGELFF.

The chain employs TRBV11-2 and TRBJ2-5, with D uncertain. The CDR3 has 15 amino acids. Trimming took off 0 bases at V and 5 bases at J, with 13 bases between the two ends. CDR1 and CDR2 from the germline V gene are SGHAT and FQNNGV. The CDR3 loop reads CASSLDRQRWETQYF. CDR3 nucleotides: TGTGCCAGCAGCTTAGACAGGCAACGGTGGGAGACCCAGTACTTC.

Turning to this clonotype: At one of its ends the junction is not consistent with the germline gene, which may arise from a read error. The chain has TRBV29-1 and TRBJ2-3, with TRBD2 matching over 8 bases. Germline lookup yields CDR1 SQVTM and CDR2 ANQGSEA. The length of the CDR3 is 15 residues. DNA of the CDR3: TGCAGCGTCGAAGTTACGGGACTAGTAACAGATACGCAGTATTTT. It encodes CSVEVTGLVTDTQYF.

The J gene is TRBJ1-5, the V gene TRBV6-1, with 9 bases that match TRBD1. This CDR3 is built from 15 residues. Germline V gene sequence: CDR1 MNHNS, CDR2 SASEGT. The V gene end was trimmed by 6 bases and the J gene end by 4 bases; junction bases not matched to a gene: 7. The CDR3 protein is CASRPTGGWNQPQHF. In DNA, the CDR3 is TGTGCCAGCAGACCCACAGGGGGCTGGAATCAGCCCCAGCATTTT.

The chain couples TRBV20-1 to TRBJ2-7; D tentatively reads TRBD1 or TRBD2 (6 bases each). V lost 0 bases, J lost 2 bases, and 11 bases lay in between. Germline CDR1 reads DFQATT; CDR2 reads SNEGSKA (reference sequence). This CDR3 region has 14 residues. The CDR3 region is CSAREGGNPYEQYF. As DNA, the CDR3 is TGCAGTGCTAGAGAAGGGGGGAATCCCTACGAGCAGTACTTC.

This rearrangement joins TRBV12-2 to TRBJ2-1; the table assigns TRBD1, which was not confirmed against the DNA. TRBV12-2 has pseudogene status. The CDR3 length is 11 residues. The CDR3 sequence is CASPGSNEQFF. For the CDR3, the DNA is TGTGCAAGCCCCGGGAGCAATGAGCAGTTCTTC.

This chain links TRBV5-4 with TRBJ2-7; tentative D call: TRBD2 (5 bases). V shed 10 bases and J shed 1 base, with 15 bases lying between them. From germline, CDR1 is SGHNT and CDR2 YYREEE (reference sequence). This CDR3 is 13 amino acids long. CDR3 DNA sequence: TGTGCCGTCGGCCCAGAGGGTTCCTACGAGCAGTACTTC. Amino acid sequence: CAVGPEGSYEQYF.

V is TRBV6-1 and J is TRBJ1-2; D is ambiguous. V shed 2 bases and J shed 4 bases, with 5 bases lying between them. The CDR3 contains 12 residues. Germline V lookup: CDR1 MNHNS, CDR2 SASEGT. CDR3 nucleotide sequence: TGTGCCAGCAGTGAACTCCTCTATGGCTACACCTTC. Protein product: CASSELLYGYTF.

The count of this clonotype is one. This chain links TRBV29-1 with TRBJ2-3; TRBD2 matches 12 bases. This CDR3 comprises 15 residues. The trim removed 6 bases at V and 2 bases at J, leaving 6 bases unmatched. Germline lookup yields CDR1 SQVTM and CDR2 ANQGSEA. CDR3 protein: CSVERTSGVTDTQYF. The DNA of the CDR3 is TGCAGCGTGGAGCGGACTAGCGGGGTCACAGATACGCAGTATTTT.

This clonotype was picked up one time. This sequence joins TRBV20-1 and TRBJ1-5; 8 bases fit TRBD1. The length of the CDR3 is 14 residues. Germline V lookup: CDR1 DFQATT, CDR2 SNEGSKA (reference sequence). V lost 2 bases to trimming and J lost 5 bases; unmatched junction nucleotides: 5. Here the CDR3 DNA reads TGCAGTGCTAGACTACAGGGGGGCGATCAGCCCCAGCATTTT. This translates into CSARLQGGDQPQHF.

The CDR3: CASSTRQGALGYTF. The CDR3, as DNA: TGTGCCAGTAGTACCCGACAGGGGGCCCTTGGCTACACCTTC. This chain connects TRBV19 to TRBJ1-2; 10 positions match TRBD1. The CDR3 totals 14 residues. The junction had 6 bases not matched to a gene; V was cut back by 4 bases and J by 7 bases. CDR1 is LNHDA, CDR2 SQIVND, per germline (reference sequence).

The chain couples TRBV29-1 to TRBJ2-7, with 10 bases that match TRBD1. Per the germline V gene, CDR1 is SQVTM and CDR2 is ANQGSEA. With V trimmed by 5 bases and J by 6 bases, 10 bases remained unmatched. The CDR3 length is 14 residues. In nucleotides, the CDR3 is TGCAGCGTTCGGAGGGGGGGACAGGGGTCCGAGCAGTACTTC. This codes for CSVRRGGQGSEQYF.

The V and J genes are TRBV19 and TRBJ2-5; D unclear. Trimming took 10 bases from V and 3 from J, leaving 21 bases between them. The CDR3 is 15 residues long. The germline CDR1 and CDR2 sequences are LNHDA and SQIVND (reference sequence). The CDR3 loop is CATRRRRTEKETQYF. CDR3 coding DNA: TGTGCCACCCGCCGGCGGCGGACGGAAAAAGAGACCCAGTACTTC.

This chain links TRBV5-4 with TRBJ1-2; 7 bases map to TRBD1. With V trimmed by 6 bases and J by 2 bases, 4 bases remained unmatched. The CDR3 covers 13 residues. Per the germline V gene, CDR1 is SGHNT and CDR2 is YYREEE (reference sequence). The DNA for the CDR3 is TGTGCCAGCACAACAGGGGCCAACTATGGCTACACCTTC. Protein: CASTTGANYGYTF.

CDR3 loop: CSAKAGPSYNEQFF. The CDR3 nucleotides are TGCAGTGCTAAAGCAGGGCCCTCCTACAATGAGCAGTTCTTC. The chain recombines TRBV20-1 with TRBJ2-1, with D perhaps matching TRBD1 (5 bases). V dropped 4 bases and J dropped 0 bases, with 10 bases sitting between them. The CDR3 consists of 14 residues. CDR1 and CDR2 (germline): DFQATT, SNEGSKA (reference sequence).

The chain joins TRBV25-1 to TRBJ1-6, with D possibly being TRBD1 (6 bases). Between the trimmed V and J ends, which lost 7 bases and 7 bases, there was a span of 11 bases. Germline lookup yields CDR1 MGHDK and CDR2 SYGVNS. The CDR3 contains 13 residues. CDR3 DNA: TGTGCCAGCAACCCAACAGGGAATTCACCCCTCCACTTT. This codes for CASNPTGNSPLHF.

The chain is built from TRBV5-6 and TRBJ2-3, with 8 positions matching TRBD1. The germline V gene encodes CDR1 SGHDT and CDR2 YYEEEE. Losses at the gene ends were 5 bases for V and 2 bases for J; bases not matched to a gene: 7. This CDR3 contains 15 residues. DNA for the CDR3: TGTGCCAGCAGAAAACAGGGGGAGAACACAGATACGCAGTATTTT. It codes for CASRKQGENTDTQYF.

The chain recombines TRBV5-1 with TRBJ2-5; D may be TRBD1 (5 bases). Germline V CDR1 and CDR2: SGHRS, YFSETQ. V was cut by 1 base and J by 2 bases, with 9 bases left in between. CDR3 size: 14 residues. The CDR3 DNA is TGCGCCAGCAGCTTGATGGACACTCAAGAGACCCAGTACTTC. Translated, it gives CASSLMDTQETQYF. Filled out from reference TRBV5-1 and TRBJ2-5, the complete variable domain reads KAGVTQTPRYLIKTRGQQVTLSCSPISGHRSVSWYQQTPGQGLQFLFEYFSETQRNKGNFPGRFSGRQFSNSRSEMNVSTLELGDSALYLCASSLMDTQETQYFGPGTRLLVL.

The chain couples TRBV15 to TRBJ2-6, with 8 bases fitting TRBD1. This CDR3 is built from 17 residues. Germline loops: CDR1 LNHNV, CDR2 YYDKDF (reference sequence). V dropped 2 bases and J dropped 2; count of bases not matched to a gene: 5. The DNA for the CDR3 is TGTGCCACCAGCAGATCCGCAGGGGGCGCTGGGGCCAACGTCCTGACTTTC. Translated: CATSRSAGGAGANVLTF.

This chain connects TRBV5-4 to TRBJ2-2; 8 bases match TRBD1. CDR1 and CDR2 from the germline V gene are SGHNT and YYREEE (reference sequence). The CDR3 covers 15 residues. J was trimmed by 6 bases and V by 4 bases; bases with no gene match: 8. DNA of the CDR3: TGTGCCAGCAGCCAGTCGACAGGGGCGGCCGGGGAGCTGTTTTTT. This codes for CASSQSTGAAGELFF.

The DNA for the CDR3 is TGTGCCAGCACCGTCACAGGGGCCCATGGCTACACCTTC. It specifies CASTVTGAHGYTF. The rearrangement uses TRBV12-3 or TRBV12-4 and TRBJ1-2; TRBD1 matches at 7 bases. The CDR3 spans 13 residues. The V segment lost 7 bases and the J segment 6 bases; nucleotides outside the gene matches: 8.

CDR3 protein: CASSLALAGGPWTQYF. The CDR3 coding sequence is TGTGCCAGCAGCTTAGCACTAGCGGGGGGGCCCTGGACGCAGTATTTT. The rearrangement links TRBV7-9 to TRBJ2-3; 13 bases are shared with TRBD2. The length of the CDR3 is 16 residues. Germline V lookup: CDR1 SEHNR, CDR2 FQNEAQ (reference sequence). V shed 0 bases, J shed 9 bases, and the junction held 6 bases outside the gene matches.

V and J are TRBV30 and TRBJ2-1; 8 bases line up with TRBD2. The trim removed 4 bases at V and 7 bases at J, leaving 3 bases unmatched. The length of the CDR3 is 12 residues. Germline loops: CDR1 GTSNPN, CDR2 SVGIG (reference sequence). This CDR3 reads CAWNRGGNEQFF. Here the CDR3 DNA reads TGTGCCTGGAACCGGGGGGGGAATGAGCAGTTCTTC.

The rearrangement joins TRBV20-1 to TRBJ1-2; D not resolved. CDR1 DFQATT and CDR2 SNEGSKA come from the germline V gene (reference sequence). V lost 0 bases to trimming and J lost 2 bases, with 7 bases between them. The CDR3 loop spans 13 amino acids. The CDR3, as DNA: TGCAGTGCTAGAGAAGACGTCAACTATGGCTACACCTTC. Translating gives CSAREDVNYGYTF.

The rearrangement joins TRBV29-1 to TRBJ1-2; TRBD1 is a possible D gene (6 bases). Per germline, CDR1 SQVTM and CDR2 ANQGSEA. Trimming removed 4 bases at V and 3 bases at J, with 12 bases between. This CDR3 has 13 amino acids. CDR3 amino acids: CSVVKRGDYGYTF. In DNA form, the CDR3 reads TGCAGCGTTGTAAAAAGGGGGGACTATGGCTACACCTTC.

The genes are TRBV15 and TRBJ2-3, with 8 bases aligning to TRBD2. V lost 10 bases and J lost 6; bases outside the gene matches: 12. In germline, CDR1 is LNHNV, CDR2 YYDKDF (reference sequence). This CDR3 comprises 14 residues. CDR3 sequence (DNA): TGTGCCATCAGACGCGGGGGGCTAATGGATACGCAGTATTTT. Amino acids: CAIRRGGLMDTQYF.

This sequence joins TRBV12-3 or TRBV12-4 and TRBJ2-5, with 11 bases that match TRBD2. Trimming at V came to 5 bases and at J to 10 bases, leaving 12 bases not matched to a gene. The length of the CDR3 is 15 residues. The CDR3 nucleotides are TGTGCCAGCAGTGAGGTTAGCGGGAGGGCCGGAAACCAGTACTTC. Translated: CASSEVSGRAGNQYF.